This TCR beta chain was observed in a study of T cell repertoires in cytomegalovirus infection. Study at large: Shared public TCR beta signatures pointed to both CMV infection and a matching HLA type. Study-level points and caveats: CMV carriers with the relevant HLA were identified by cumulative public TCR beta family frequency. Ex vivo, HLA-C-restricted CMV-specific TCR beta clonotypes prevailed over the rest of the response.

The CDR3 sequence is 16 residues long. Germline trimming cut 5 bases from V and 7 bases from J; bases unmatched to any gene: 14. Looked up from germline, CDR1 is MNHNY and CDR2 is SVGAGI (reference sequence). A single record per CDR3 protein comes from TCRdb applying MiXCR to the reads. The profile shows around 200,000 distinct CDR3 sequences, roughly two fifths of them singletons. With regard to this clonotype: Antigen: not known.

This chain links TRBV6-6 with TRBJ1-2; TRBD1 agrees at 9 bases. The sequence was collected from a human donor in good health (CMV status not recorded). Some clones in this sample may be carry-over from other donors' samples. This sample comprised CD8+ T cells from cultured PBMCs, obtained from culture after CMV antigen stimulation. CDR3 amino acids: CASSHPRGQGSTGYTF. Here the CDR3 DNA reads TGTGCCAGCAGTCACCCCAGGGGACAGGGCTCTACTGGCTACACCTTC.